These 9 T cell receptor beta chains originate from one sample sequenced in a study of blood T cells in healthy people across ages. Primers used in a second PCR of about 6 to 11 cycles were a sample-barcoded 5' primer and a J-beta primer mix. TCRdb reanalysed the 5' RACE reads using MiXCR and keeps one entry per CDR3 protein. The repertoire holds 630,000 or so distinct CDR3 sequences, with about 32% as singletons. Source material: blood. Receptors were obtained from a woman at least 80 years old in good health.

This clonotype was seen many times. V usage is TRBV6-2 or TRBV6-3 and J usage is TRBJ2-5, with D possibly matching TRBD1 (6 bases). Germline CDR1 and CDR2: MNHEY and SVGEGT. This CDR3 contains 13 residues. Deletions cut 6 bases from V and 5 bases from J, with 13 bases between. Written as DNA, the CDR3 is TGTGCCAGCAGGGCCGGGACAACGGAGACCCAGTACTTC. This encodes CASRAGTTETQYF.

Ten or more counts support this clonotype. The chain links TRBV4-2 to TRBJ2-1, with 10 bases identical to TRBD2. The V and J ends lost 3 bases and 8 bases, in that order; junction bases with no gene match: 10. Germline lookup yields CDR1 LGHNA and CDR2 YNFKEQ. The length of the CDR3 is 16 residues. The CDR3: CASSHLSSGGADEQFF. CDR3 nucleotides: TGTGCCAGCAGCCATCTCTCCAGCGGGGGGGCTGATGAGCAGTTCTTC.

The V call is TRBV5-1, the J call TRBJ2-7; weak D call: TRBD1 (6 bases). There are 15 residues in the CDR3. Deletions cut 0 bases from V and 4 bases from J, with 14 bases between. From germline, CDR1 is SGHRS and CDR2 YFSETQ. For the CDR3, the DNA is TGCGCCAGCAGCTTGGCCCTGACAGGAAGATACGAGCAGTACTTC. Its protein product is CASSLALTGRYEQYF.

This clonotype has ten or more counts. Written as DNA, the CDR3 is TGTGCCAGCAGCTTGGGGATTTTACAGTACAATGAGCAGTTCTTC. Its protein product is CASSLGILQYNEQFF. The rearrangement joins TRBV5-4 to TRBJ2-1; D is ambiguous. The germline V and J ends were trimmed by 0 bases and 4 bases, with 11 bases remaining between them. Germline lookup yields CDR1 SGHNT and CDR2 YYREEE (reference sequence). The CDR3 loop spans 15 amino acids.

This clonotype was observed once. Given a much more abundant clone one base away, this may be a read error. The chain couples TRBV18 to TRBJ1-5; D ambiguous. Germline values: CDR1 KGHSH, CDR2 LQKENI. The CDR3 is 14 amino acids. In nucleotides, the CDR3 is TGTGCCAGCTCACCTTCGGCCCTCCTCGGGCCCCGGCATTTT. Its protein is CASSPSALLGPRHF.

This clonotype appeared many times. This chain connects TRBV6-6 to TRBJ2-7; TRBD1 might be the D (6 bases). This CDR3 comprises 13 residues. V was trimmed by 7 bases and J by 2 bases, leaving 12 bases between them. From germline, CDR1 is MNHNY and CDR2 SVGAGI (reference sequence). CDR3 residues: CASTSAGAYEQYF. The CDR3 DNA reads as TGTGCCAGCACATCCGCAGGGGCCTACGAGCAGTACTTC.

This clonotype appeared a few times. J is TRBJ2-3 and V is TRBV6-5, with 10 bases that match TRBD2. The germline CDR1 and CDR2 sequences are MNHEY and SVGAGI. J lost 5 bases, V lost 5 bases, and 7 bases had no gene match. This CDR3 region has 15 residues. CDR3 sequence reads: CASSTQAGGQDTQYF. The CDR3 bases are TGTGCCAGCAGTACCCAAGCGGGGGGGCAAGATACGCAGTATTTT.

This rearrangement joins TRBV20-1 to TRBJ2-7; 7 nucleotides agree with TRBD2. The DNA end is a closer match to TRBJ2-5, so the J assignment may be wrong. CDR1 is DFQATT and CDR2 is SNEGSKA in the germline V gene (reference sequence). The length of the CDR3 is 14 residues. CDR3 coding DNA: TGCAGTGCTAGGGCGGGAGCTGTGGGGGAGACCCAGTACTTC. Its translation: CSARAGAVGETQYF.

A word on this clonotype: This CDR3 fails to terminate in the conserved phenylalanine or tryptophan, so it likely reflects a read error. CDR3 protein: CSGSGGQETQYV. DNA of the CDR3: TGCAGTGGTAGCGGGGGACAAGAGACCCAGTACGTC. The V gene is TRBV20-1, the J gene TRBJ2-5, with 9 bases aligning to TRBD2. The CDR3 loop spans 12 amino acids. V lost 7 bases and J lost 2; bases outside the gene matches: 2. CDR1 and CDR2 (germline): DFQATT, SNEGSKA (reference sequence).